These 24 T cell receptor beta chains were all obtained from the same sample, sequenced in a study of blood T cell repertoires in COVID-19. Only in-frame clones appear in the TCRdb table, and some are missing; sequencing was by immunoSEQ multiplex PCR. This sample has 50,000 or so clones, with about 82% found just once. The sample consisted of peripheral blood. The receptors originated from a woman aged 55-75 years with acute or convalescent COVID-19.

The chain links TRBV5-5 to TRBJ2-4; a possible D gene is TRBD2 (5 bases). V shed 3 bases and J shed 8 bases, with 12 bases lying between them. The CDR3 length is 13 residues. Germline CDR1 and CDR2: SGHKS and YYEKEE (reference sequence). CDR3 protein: CASSSKLVDIQYF. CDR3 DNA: TGTGCCAGCAGCTCGAAACTAGTGGACATTCAGTACTTC. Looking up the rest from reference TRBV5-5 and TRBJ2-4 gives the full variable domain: DAGVTQSPTHLIKTRGQQVTLRCSPISGHKSVSWYQQVLGQGPQFIFQYYEKEERGRGNFPDRFSARQFPNYSSELNVNALLLGDSALYLCASSSKLVDIQYFGAGTRLSVL.

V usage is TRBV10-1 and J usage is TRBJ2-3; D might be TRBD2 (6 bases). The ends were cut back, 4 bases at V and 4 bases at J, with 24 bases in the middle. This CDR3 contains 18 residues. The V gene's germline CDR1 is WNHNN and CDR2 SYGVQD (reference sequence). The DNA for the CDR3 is TGCGCCAGCAGTGCTGGTACGAGAGCCGGGAGTTCCGCAGATACGCAGTATTTT. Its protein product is CASSAGTRAGSSADTQYF.

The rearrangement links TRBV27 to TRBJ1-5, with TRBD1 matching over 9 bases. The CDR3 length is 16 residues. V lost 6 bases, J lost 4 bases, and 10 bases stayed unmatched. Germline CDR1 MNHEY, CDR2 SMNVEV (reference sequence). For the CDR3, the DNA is TGTGCCAGCAGGTATACGGGGACAGGGACTAATCAGCCCCAGCATTTT. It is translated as CASRYTGTGTNQPQHF.

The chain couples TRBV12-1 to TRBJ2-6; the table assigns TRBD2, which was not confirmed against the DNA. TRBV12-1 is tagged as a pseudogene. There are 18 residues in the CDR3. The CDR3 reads CASSFRLAGESGANVLTF. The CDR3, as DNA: TGTGCCAGCAGCTTCCGACTAGCGGGAGAGTCTGGGGCCAACGTCCTGACTTTC.

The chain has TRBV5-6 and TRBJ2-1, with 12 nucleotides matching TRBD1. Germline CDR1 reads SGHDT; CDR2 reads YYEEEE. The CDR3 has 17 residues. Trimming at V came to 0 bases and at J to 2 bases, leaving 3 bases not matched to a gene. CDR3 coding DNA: TGTGCCAGCAGCTTGGGGGGGACAGGGGGCCCCTACAATGAGCAGTTCTTC. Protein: CASSLGGTGGPYNEQFF.

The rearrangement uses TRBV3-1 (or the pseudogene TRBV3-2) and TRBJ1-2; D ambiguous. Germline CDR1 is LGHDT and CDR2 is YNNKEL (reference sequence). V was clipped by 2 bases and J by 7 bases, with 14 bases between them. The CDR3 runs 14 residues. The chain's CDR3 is CASSQLGLTRGYTF. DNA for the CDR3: TGTGCCAGCAGCCAACTAGGACTGACGCGTGGCTACACCTTC.

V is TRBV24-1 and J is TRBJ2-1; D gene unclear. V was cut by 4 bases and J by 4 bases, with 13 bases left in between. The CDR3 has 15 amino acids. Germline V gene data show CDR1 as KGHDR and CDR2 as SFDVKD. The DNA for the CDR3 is TGTGCCACCAGTGAGGCCCGACATTCTTACAATGAGCAGTTCTTC. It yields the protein CATSEARHSYNEQFF.

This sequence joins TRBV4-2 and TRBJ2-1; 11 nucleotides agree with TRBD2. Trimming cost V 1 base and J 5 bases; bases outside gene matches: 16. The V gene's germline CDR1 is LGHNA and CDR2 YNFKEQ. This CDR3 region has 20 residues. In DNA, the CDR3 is TGTGCCAGCAGCCAAGTGGGGCTAGCGGGGGGCCGAACATTTAACAATGAGCAGTTCTTC. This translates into CASSQVGLAGGRTFNNEQFF.

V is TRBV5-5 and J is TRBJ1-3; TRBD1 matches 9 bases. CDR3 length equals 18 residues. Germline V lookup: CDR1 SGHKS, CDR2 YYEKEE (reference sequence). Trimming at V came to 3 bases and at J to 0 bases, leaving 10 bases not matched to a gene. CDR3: CASSSPGQGLTSGNTIYF. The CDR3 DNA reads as TGTGCCAGCAGCTCGCCGGGACAGGGACTAACCTCTGGAAACACCATATATTTT.

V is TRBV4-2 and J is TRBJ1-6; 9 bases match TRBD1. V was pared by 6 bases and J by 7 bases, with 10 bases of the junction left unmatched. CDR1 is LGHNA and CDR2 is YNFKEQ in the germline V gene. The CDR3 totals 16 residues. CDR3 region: CASRKTGGRGNSPLHF. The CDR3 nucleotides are TGTGCCAGCAGAAAAACAGGGGGCAGAGGGAATTCACCCCTCCACTTT.

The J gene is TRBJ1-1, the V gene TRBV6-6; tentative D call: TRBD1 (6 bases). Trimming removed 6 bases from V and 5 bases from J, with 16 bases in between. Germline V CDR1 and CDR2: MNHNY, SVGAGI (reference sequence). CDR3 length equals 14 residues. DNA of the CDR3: TGTGCCAGCAGATATGGGGGAGGGGGAACTGAAGCTTTCTTT. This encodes CASRYGGGGTEAFF.

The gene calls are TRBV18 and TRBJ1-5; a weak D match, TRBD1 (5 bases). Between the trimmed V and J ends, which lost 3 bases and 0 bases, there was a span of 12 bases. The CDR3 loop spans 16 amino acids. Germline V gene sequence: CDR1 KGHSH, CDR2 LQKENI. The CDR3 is CASSPVGGTSNQPQHF. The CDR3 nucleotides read TGTGCCAGCTCACCGGTTGGGGGGACTAGCAATCAGCCCCAGCATTTT.

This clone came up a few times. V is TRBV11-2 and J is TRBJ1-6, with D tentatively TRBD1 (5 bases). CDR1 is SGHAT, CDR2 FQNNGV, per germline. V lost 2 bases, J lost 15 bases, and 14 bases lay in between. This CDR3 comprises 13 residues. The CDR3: CASSLYFQGHLHF. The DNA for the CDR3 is TGTGCCAGCAGCTTATACTTCCAGGGTCACCTCCACTTT.

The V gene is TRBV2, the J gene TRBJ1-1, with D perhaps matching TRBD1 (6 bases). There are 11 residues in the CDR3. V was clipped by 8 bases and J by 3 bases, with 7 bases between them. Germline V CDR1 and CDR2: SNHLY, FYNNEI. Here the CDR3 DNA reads TGTGCCAGCTCAGGGGACACTGAAGCTTTCTTT. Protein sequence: CASSGDTEAFF.

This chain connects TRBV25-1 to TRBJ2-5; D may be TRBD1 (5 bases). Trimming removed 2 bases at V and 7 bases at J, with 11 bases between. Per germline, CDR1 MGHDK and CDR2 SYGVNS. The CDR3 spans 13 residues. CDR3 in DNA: TGTGCCAGCAGTGAAGTAGGGGTTGGGACCCAGTACTTC. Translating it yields CASSEVGVGTQYF.

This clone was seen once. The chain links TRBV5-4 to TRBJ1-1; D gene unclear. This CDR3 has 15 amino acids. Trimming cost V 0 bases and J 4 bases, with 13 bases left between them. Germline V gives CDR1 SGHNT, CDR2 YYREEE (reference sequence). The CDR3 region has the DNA TGTGCCAGCAGCTTGGCGGTCGCTGGAGGCACTGAAGCTTTCTTT. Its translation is CASSLAVAGGTEAFF.

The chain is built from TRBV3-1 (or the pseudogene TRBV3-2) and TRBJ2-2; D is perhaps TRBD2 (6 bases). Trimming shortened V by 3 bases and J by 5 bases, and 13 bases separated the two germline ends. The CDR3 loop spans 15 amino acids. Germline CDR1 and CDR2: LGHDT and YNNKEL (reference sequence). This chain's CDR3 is CASSHYAAGTGELFF. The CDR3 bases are TGTGCCAGCAGCCACTACGCGGCGGGGACCGGGGAGCTGTTTTTT.

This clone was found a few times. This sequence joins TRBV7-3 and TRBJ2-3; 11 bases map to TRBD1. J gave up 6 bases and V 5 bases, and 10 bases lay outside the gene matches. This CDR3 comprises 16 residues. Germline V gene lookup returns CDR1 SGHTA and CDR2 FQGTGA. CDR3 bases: TGTGCCAGCAGCCCCCAGGGACAGGGGGGCGAGGATACGCAGTATTTT. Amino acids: CASSPQGQGGEDTQYF. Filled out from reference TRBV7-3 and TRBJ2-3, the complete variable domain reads GAGVSQTPSNKVTEKGKYVELRCDPISGHTALYWYRQSLGQGPEFLIYFQGTGAADDSGLPNDRFFAVRPEGSVSTLKIQRTERGDSAVYLCASSPQGQGGEDTQYFGPGTRLTVL.

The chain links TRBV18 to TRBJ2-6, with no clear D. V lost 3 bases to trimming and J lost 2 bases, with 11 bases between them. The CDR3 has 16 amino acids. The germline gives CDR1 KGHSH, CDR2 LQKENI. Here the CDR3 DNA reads TGTGCCAGCTCACCCAACGGTGAAGCTGGGGCCAACGTCCTGACTTTC. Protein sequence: CASSPNGEAGANVLTF.

As DNA, the CDR3 is TGCGCCAGCAGCTTGGCCGGTGATCAGCCCCAGCATTTT. Translated: CASSLAGDQPQHF. V gene TRBV5-1 combines with J gene TRBJ1-5; no clear D gene. Germline V gives CDR1 SGHRS, CDR2 YFSETQ. The CDR3 length is 13 residues. V lost 0 bases to trimming and J lost 5 bases, with 6 bases between them.

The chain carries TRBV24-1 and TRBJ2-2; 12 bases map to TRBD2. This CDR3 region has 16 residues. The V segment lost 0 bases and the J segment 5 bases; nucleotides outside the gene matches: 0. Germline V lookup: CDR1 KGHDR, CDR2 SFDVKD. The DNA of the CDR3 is TGTGCCACCAGTGATTTGGGACTAGCGGGAACCGGGGAGCTGTTTTTT. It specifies CATSDLGLAGTGELFF.

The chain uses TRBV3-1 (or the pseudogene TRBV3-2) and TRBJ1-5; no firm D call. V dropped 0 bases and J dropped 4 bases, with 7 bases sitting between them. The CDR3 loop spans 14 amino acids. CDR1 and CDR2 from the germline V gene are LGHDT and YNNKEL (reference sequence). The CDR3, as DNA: TGTGCCAGCAGCCAAGATGGCGGGAATCAGCCCCAGCATTTT. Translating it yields CASSQDGGNQPQHF.

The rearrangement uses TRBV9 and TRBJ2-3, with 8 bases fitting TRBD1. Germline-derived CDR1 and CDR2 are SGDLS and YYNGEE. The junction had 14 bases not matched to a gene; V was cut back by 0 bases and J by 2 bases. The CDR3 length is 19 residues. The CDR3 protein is CASSVGHLGTGFATDTQYF. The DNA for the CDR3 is TGTGCCAGCAGCGTAGGTCATCTGGGGACAGGTTTCGCCACAGATACGCAGTATTTT.

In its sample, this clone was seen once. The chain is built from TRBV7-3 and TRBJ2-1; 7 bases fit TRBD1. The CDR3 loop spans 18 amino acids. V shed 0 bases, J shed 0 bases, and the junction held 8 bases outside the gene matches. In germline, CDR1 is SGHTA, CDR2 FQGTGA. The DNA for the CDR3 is TGTGCCAGCAGCTTAACGATAAACAGGGGCGTCTCCTACAATGAGCAGTTCTTC. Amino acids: CASSLTINRGVSYNEQFF.